Each of the 14 T cell receptor beta chains below was sequenced from the same sample in a study of identical twins. In TCRdb, the 5' RACE reads were re-called with MiXCR into one record per CDR3 protein. The sample records 500,000 to 650,000 distinct CDR3 sequences, 7.1% being singletons. Separately, the same data were catalogued under a study of yellow fever vaccine responses in identical twins.

The material sequenced was PBMCs. Every receptor here comes from a woman between 18 and 29 years old in good health.

The CDR3 loop reads CASSAYGGNTEAFF. In DNA, the CDR3 is TGTGCCAGCAGTGCCTACGGGGGGAACACTGAAGCTTTCTTT. The chain combines TRBV2 with TRBJ1-1; a possible D gene is TRBD1 (5 bases). V lost 4 bases to trimming and J lost 1 base, with 10 bases between them. Germline V gene sequence: CDR1 SNHLY, CDR2 FYNNEI. The CDR3 loop spans 14 amino acids.

With respect to this clonotype: This CDR3 is missing its conserved last phenylalanine or tryptophan, likely due to a read error. The chain uses TRBV24-1 and TRBJ1-1, with TRBD1 as a possible D gene (5 bases). CDR1 is KGHDR and CDR2 is SFDVKD in the germline V gene. This CDR3 region has 14 residues. CDR3 in amino acids: CATREAGRNTEAFL. Here the CDR3 DNA reads TGTGCGACCAGGGAAGCAGGACGGAACACTGAAGCTTTCCTT.

There are a few counts of this clonotype. The chain is built from TRBV6-1 and TRBJ1-1; TRBD1 might be the D (5 bases). Germline V lookup: CDR1 MNHNS, CDR2 SASEGT. The V end was cut by 7 bases, the J end by 6 bases, with 12 bases between. This CDR3 has 12 residues. The CDR3, as DNA: TGTGCCAGCATGAGAGGGACCGCTGAAGCTTTCTTT. This translates into CASMRGTAEAFF.

V gene TRBV28 combines with J gene TRBJ2-6, with D unclear. The CDR3 runs to 16 residues. Trimming left V 3 bases short and J 0 bases short, with 9 bases between. Germline CDR1 reads MDHEN; CDR2 reads SYDVKM. The CDR3 nucleotides are TGTGCCAGCAGTTTGGGGTTTCACTCTGGGGCCAACGTCCTGACTTTC. Protein product: CASSLGFHSGANVLTF.

This clonotype was recorded many times. CDR3: CASSVRASGGPYNEQFF. CDR3 DNA: TGTGCCAGCAGCGTAAGGGCTAGCGGGGGGCCCTACAATGAGCAGTTCTTC. The J gene is TRBJ2-1, the V gene TRBV9, with 11 bases lining up with TRBD2. The CDR3 contains 17 residues. Germline V gene data show CDR1 as SGDLS and CDR2 as YYNGEE. The ends lost 1 base at V and 2 bases at J; junction bases unmatched: 5.

Many counts were recorded for this clonotype. This chain links TRBV29-1 with TRBJ2-1; 11 bases map to TRBD2. The CDR3 loop spans 15 amino acids. Losses at the gene ends were 7 bases for V and 0 bases for J; bases not matched to a gene: 5. Germline lookup yields CDR1 SQVTM and CDR2 ANQGSEA. This CDR3 is CSGSTSGSSYNEQFF. CDR3 bases: TGCAGCGGTAGTACTAGCGGGAGCTCCTACAATGAGCAGTTCTTC.

This rearrangement joins TRBV7-9 to TRBJ2-1, with D uncertain. V gave up 5 bases and J gave up 6 bases, with 11 bases separating them. This CDR3 is 13 amino acids long. The V gene's germline CDR1 is SEHNR and CDR2 FQNEAQ (reference sequence). In DNA form, the CDR3 reads TGTGCCAGCAGCCCCCCTCCGCTCAATGAGCAGTTCTTC. Amino acids: CASSPPPLNEQFF.

The table lists this clonotype with a few counts. V is TRBV18 and J is TRBJ1-1; no reliable D call. This CDR3 comprises 12 residues. V was trimmed by 1 base and J by 6 bases, leaving 6 bases between them. Looked up from germline, CDR1 is KGHSH and CDR2 is LQKENI. The CDR3 sequence is CASSPRQAEAFF. The CDR3 coding sequence is TGTGCCAGCTCACCACGGCAGGCTGAAGCTTTCTTT.

The rearrangement joins TRBV28 to TRBJ2-7; 7 nucleotides match TRBD1. The V gene's germline CDR1 is MDHEN and CDR2 SYDVKM. The CDR3 length is 14 residues. J gave up 2 bases and V 7 bases, and 8 bases lay outside the gene matches. The CDR3 protein is CASTPGGPPYEQYF. The CDR3 region has the DNA TGTGCCAGCACCCCAGGGGGTCCTCCCTACGAGCAGTACTTC.

Here the CDR3 reads CASSLEAVAGELFF. CDR3 DNA: TGTGCCAGCAGTTTAGAGGCGGTTGCCGGGGAGCTGTTTTTT. V gene TRBV12-3 or TRBV12-4 combines with J gene TRBJ2-2; D call uncertain. Trimming stripped 1 base from V and 6 bases from J, with 9 bases between. CDR3 length equals 14 residues.

This clonotype was observed many times. The chain employs TRBV6-1 and TRBJ2-2; no clear D gene. CDR1 and CDR2 from the germline V gene are MNHNS and SASEGT. The CDR3 extends over 16 amino acids. The V and J ends lost 3 bases and 5 bases respectively, with 16 bases between them. As DNA, the CDR3 is TGTGCCAGCAGTGACCGGGCGTCGCTTGAGACCGGGGAGCTGTTTTTT. Translating gives CASSDRASLETGELFF.

This clonotype was counted between two and nine times. This chain links TRBV4-1 with TRBJ2-1; D gene uncertain. The germline CDR1 and CDR2 sequences are MGHRA and YSYEKL. The ends were cut back, 0 bases at V and 7 bases at J, with 16 bases in the middle. The CDR3 is made up of 16 amino acids. In DNA, the CDR3 is TGCGCCAGCAGCCAAGAATTGGAGCGACTCCCGAATGAGCAGTTCTTC. It translates to CASSQELERLPNEQFF.

In DNA form, the CDR3 reads TGTGCCAGCAGCTTAGGGGTCGGGAGCGGGAGTTTGTACAATGAGCAGTTCTTC. Translated, it gives CASSLGVGSGSLYNEQFF. The chain has TRBV7-7 and TRBJ2-1; TRBD2 matches at 8 bases. The junction had 12 bases not matched to a gene; V was cut back by 1 base and J by 4 bases. CDR1 and CDR2 (germline): SSHAT, FNYEAQ (reference sequence). This CDR3 is 18 amino acids long.

The V and J genes are TRBV24-1 and TRBJ2-5; weak D call: TRBD2 (5 bases). Germline V lookup: CDR1 KGHDR, CDR2 SFDVKD. V was trimmed by 2 bases and J by 5 bases, leaving 14 bases between them. This CDR3 has 15 amino acids. The CDR3 loop is CATSDSTTRRETQYF. As DNA, the CDR3 is TGTGCCACCAGTGATTCGACTACCCGGAGGGAGACCCAGTACTTC.